These 15 T cell receptor beta chains were all obtained from the same sample, sequenced in a study of T cells in Graves' hyperthyroidism and ophthalmopathy. Amplification of TCR beta CDR3 regions used RNA as the template. The HTBI primer set drove a first-round RT-PCR of the TCR CDR3. TCRdb reprocessed the multiplex PCR reads with MiXCR, giving one entry per CDR3 protein. The data show 700,000 to 950,000 distinct CDR3 sequences, roughly a third seen once. Specimen: blood. The receptors come from a woman aged 40-49 years with Graves' hyperthyroidism.

This clonotype was seen a few times. The chain recombines TRBV6-2 or TRBV6-3 with TRBJ1-4, with D maybe TRBD1 (5 bases). The germline CDR1 and CDR2 sequences are MNHEY and SVGEGT. V was trimmed by 8 bases and J by 11 bases, leaving 9 bases between them. The CDR3 has 10 amino acids. The CDR3 spells CASGHGKLFF. The CDR3 DNA reads TGTGCCAGCGGACATGGGAAACTGTTTTTT.

This sequence joins TRBV6-5 and TRBJ1-2; D is unresolved. The CDR3 has 12 amino acids. V lost 1 base to trimming and J lost 12 bases, with 12 bases between them. The germline V gene encodes CDR1 MNHEY and CDR2 SVGAGI. CDR3 sequence: CASSYYSSGNTF. The CDR3 DNA follows: TGTGCCAGCAGTTACTACAGCTCTGGAAACACCTTC.

The chain's CDR3 is CSPRPAGQETQYF. DNA for the CDR3: TGCAGCCCAAGGCCAGCGGGACAAGAGACCCAGTACTTC. V and J are TRBV20-1 and TRBJ2-5, with TRBD2 matching 7 bases. This CDR3 region has 13 residues. Germline CDR1 is DFQATT and CDR2 is SNEGSKA (reference sequence).

The V call is TRBV19, the J call TRBJ2-5; perhaps TRBD1 as D (6 bases). V dropped 9 bases and J dropped 1 base, with 12 bases sitting between them. Germline V gene data show CDR1 as LNHDA and CDR2 as SQIVND (reference sequence). CDR3 size: 13 residues. The CDR3 sequence: CASRGLLQETQYF. DNA of the CDR3: TGTGCCAGCAGGGGCCTACTCCAAGAGACCCAGTACTTC.

J is TRBJ1-4 and V is TRBV4-2, with 7 positions matching TRBD1. CDR3 length: 15 amino acids. Losses at the gene ends were 3 bases for V and 8 bases for J; bases not matched to a gene: 9. Looked up from germline, CDR1 is LGHNA and CDR2 is YNFKEQ. CDR3 bases: TGTGCCAGCAGCCATCAAGGGGGCGAGCGCGAAAAACTGTTTTTT. Translating it yields CASSHQGGEREKLFF.

This chain uses TRBV20-1 with TRBJ2-7; D is unresolved. The CDR3 is made up of 15 amino acids. CDR1 and CDR2 from the germline V gene are DFQATT and SNEGSKA (reference sequence). Between the trimmed V and J ends, which lost 6 bases and 2 bases, there was a span of 20 bases. The CDR3 bases are TGCAGTGCACCGGCTACCAAAGGTGGGGCCTACGAGCAGTACTTC. Translation: CSAPATKGGAYEQYF.

This clonotype was detected ten times or more. The CDR3 sequence: CASSLSLGHNTEAFF. CDR3 DNA: TGCGCCAGCAGCTTGTCCTTGGGACACAACACTGAAGCTTTCTTT. The chain carries TRBV5-1 and TRBJ1-1, with TRBD1 as a possible D gene (6 bases). This CDR3 has 15 residues. The V end was cut by 1 base, the J end by 2 bases, with 12 bases between. In germline, CDR1 is SGHRS, CDR2 YFSETQ.

This clonotype was counted between two and nine times. This chain joins TRBV20-1 and TRBJ1-4; tentative D call: TRBD1 (5 bases). V lost 5 bases, J lost 2 bases, and 12 bases lay in between. Germline V gene lookup returns CDR1 DFQATT and CDR2 SNEGSKA (reference sequence). The CDR3 runs 14 residues. CDR3 DNA sequence: TGCAGTGCTTCCGCAGGGTTGACTAATGAAAAACTGTTTTTT. It specifies CSASAGLTNEKLFF.

This clonotype was counted many times. V usage is TRBV10-3 and J usage is TRBJ1-2, with 8 positions matching TRBD1. The CDR3 has 13 residues. V shed 7 bases, J shed 7 bases, and the junction held 8 bases outside the gene matches. Germline V gives CDR1 ENHRY, CDR2 SYGVKD. The CDR3 sequence: CAITTGGGFGYTF. The CDR3 region has the DNA TGTGCCATCACCACAGGGGGAGGGTTTGGCTACACCTTC.

The V gene is TRBV6-5, the J gene TRBJ2-5; D is possibly TRBD1 (5 bases). Germline CDR1 is MNHEY and CDR2 is SVGAGI. The CDR3 totals 14 residues. The ends were cut back, 2 bases at V and 5 bases at J, with 12 bases in the middle. CDR3 nucleotides: TGTGCCAGCAGTTACGGCAGGGTCTACGAGACCCAGTACTTC. Amino acids: CASSYGRVYETQYF.

For this clonotype: The junction differs from germline at one of its ends, possibly a read error. The chain is built from TRBV7-2 and TRBJ2-2, with D possibly matching TRBD1 (6 bases). Germline CDR1 reads SGHTA; CDR2 reads FQGNSA. This CDR3 has 15 residues. The CDR3: CVSSPGTSNTGELFF. The CDR3 nucleotides are TGTGTCAGCAGCCCCGGGACATCGAACACCGGGGAGCTGTTTTTT.

This clonotype was detected a few times. At one of its ends the junction is not consistent with the germline gene, which may arise from a read error. This chain links TRBV10-3 with TRBJ2-7; a weak D match, TRBD2 (6 bases). CDR1 and CDR2 from the germline V gene are ENHRY and SYGVKD. This CDR3 is built from 13 residues. The CDR3 loop reads CASSEEGRYEQYF. CDR3 nucleotide sequence: TGTGCCAGCAGTGAGGAGGGGAGGTACGAGCAGTACTTC.

This clonotype was observed a few times. The chain recombines TRBV5-5 with TRBJ1-1, with D possibly matching TRBD1 (6 bases). Germline CDR1 reads SGHKS; CDR2 reads YYEKEE (reference sequence). This CDR3 has 16 amino acids. V lost 4 bases, J lost 0 bases, and 16 bases lay in between. CDR3: CASSGGRAGMNTEAFF. DNA for the CDR3: TGTGCCAGCAGCGGGGGCAGGGCGGGCATGAACACTGAAGCTTTCTTT.

The gene calls are TRBV15 and TRBJ1-1; 8 nucleotides match TRBD1. CDR1 is LNHNV, CDR2 YYDKDF, per germline (reference sequence). The CDR3 contains 14 residues. Trimming at V came to 3 bases and at J to 7 bases, leaving 7 bases not matched to a gene. In DNA form, the CDR3 reads TGTGCCACCAGCAGCCGCGACAGGGGCGATGAAGCTTTCTTT. Its protein is CATSSRDRGDEAFF.

The chain links TRBV19 to TRBJ2-5; D not certain. Trimming removed 5 bases from V and 1 base from J, with 8 bases in between. This CDR3 contains 13 residues. Germline assignment: CDR1 LNHDA and CDR2 SQIVND (reference sequence). The CDR3, as DNA: TGTGCCAGTAGTCCCGTTCTCCAAGAGACCCAGTACTTC. Protein sequence: CASSPVLQETQYF. Drawing the rest from reference TRBV19 and TRBJ2-5, the complete variable domain is DGGITQSPKYLFRKEGQNVTLSCEQNLNHDAMYWYRQDPGQGLRLIYYSQIVNDFQKGDIAEGYSVSREKKESFPLTVTSAQKNPTAFYLCASSPVLQETQYFGPGTRLLVL.